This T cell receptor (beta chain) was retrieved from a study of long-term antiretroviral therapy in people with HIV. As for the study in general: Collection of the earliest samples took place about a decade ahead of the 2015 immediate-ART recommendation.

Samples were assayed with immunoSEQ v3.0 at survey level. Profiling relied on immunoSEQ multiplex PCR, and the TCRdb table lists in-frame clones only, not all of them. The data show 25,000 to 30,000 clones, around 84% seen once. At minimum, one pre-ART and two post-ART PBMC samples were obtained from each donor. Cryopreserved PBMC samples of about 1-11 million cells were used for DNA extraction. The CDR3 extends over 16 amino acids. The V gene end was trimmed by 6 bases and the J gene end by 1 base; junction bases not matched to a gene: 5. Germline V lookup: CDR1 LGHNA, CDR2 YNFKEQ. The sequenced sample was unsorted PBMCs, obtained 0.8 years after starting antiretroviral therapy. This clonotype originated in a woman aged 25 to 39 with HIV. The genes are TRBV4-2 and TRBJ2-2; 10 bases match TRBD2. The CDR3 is CASRPPSGGNTGELFF. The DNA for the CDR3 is TGTGCCAGCAGACCTCCTAGCGGGGGGAACACCGGGGAGCTGTTTTTT.